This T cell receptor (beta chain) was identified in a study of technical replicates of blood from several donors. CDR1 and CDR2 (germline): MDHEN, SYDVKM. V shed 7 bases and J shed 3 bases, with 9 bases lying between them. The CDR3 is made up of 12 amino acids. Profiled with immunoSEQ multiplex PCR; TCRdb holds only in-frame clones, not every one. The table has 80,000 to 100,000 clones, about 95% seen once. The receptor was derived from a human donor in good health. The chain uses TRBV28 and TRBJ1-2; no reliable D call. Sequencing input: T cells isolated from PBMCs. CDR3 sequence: CASTERDYGYTF. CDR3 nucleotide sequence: TGTGCCAGCACGGAGAGGGACTATGGCTACACCTTC.